One and the same sample provided the 19 T cell receptor beta chains below, sequenced in a study of post-analysis software for immune sequencing data (dated by TCRdb to about 2015). The library was built by means of PCR. Sequencing used an Illumina HiSeq 2500. To reduce PCR and sequencing biases, unique molecular identifiers were built into the TCR beta cDNA libraries. The raw public reads went through TCRdb reprocessing: fastp at Q25, MiXCR clone calling, in-frame beta chains kept. Here each entry gathers all rows of one CDR3 protein and keeps the most common genes and DNA. The sample data list hundreds of thousands of distinct CDR3 sequences, and 55% to 70% of these were observed just once. In total, the top ten clones hold approximately 10% of the sample. Overall study outcomes, separate from this receptor: Roughly 5 TRBV segments, including TRBV5-6, TRBV5-1 and TRBV20-1, were significantly more frequent in patients than controls.

These receptors' targets are unknown. Source material: blood. The receptors derive from a girl aged 2-9 years with multiple sclerosis.

The chain uses TRBV12-3 or TRBV12-4 and TRBJ2-7; D perhaps matches TRBD1 (5 bases). V was pared by 3 bases and J by 0 bases, with 9 bases between. There are 14 residues in the CDR3. CDR3 bases: TGTGCCAGCAGTTTGCAGGGCCACTCCTACGAGCAGTACTTC. It encodes CASSLQGHSYEQYF.

The chain links TRBV29-1 to TRBJ2-3; TRBD1 matches 7 bases. V was pared by 5 bases and J by 0 bases, with 11 bases of the junction left unmatched. CDR3 size: 16 residues. Germline V gene data show CDR1 as SQVTM and CDR2 as ANQGSEA. The CDR3, as DNA: TGCAGCGTTTTCAGGGGGAGCGCACGAAGCACAGATACGCAGTATTTT. Translating it yields CSVFRGSARSTDTQYF.

The rearrangement links TRBV6-5 to TRBJ2-7; 7 bases align to TRBD1. The germline gives CDR1 MNHEY, CDR2 SVGAGI. With 8 bases clipped from V and 1 base from J, the junction kept 5 bases outside the gene matches. The CDR3 has 13 residues. CDR3 bases: TGTGCCAGCGGGTCACAGGGGTCCTACGAGCAGTACTTC. Amino acids: CASGSQGSYEQYF.

This sequence joins TRBV25-1 and TRBJ2-5; tentative D call: TRBD1 (5 bases). The CDR3 totals 16 residues. V was trimmed by 5 bases and J by 1 base, leaving 17 bases between them. Germline V gives CDR1 MGHDK, CDR2 SYGVNS. The CDR3 loop reads CASSLRRGAIQETQYF. For the CDR3, the DNA is TGTGCCAGCAGTTTAAGGCGTGGGGCCATCCAAGAGACCCAGTACTTC.

This clonotype was detected only a few times. The chain links TRBV20-1 to TRBJ2-5, with D possibly called TRBD1 or TRBD2 (5 bases each). This CDR3 comprises 13 residues. Trimming stripped 6 bases from V and 4 bases from J, with 15 bases between. CDR1 is DFQATT and CDR2 is SNEGSKA in the germline V gene (reference sequence). CDR3 DNA: TGCAGTGCCCGAGGGGCGCCCCTAGAGACCCAGTACTTC. Translating gives CSARGAPLETQYF.

The chain is built from TRBV4-3 and TRBJ2-1; either TRBD1 or TRBD2 may supply D (5 bases each). The CDR3 runs to 15 residues. Germline V gene data show CDR1 as LGHNA and CDR2 as YSLEER. V shed 0 bases and J shed 4 bases, with 10 bases lying between them. The chain's CDR3 is CASSQDWDGYNEQFF. CDR3 DNA: TGCGCCAGCAGCCAAGATTGGGACGGTTACAATGAGCAGTTCTTC.

V and J are TRBV3-1 and TRBJ1-5; the D is unclear. This CDR3 is built from 14 residues. V was cut by 4 bases and J by 3 bases, with 10 bases left in between. Per germline, CDR1 LGHDT and CDR2 YNNKEL (reference sequence). CDR3: CASSPVATNQPQHF. In DNA form, the CDR3 reads TGTGCCAGCAGCCCCGTAGCGACCAATCAGCCCCAGCATTTT.

The chain recombines TRBV7-9 with TRBJ1-4, with D unresolved. Germline-derived CDR1 and CDR2 are SEHNR and FQNEAQ (reference sequence). Trimming cost V 3 bases and J 4 bases, with 9 bases left between them. This CDR3 contains 14 residues. This CDR3 reads CASSLSGLNEKLFF. The DNA for the CDR3 is TGTGCCAGCAGCTTGAGTGGTCTTAATGAAAAACTGTTTTTT.

The CDR3 spells CASSRVRDRSYEQYF. For the CDR3, the DNA is TGTGCCAGCAGCCGGGTCCGAGACAGGTCCTACGAGCAGTACTTC. The chain combines TRBV11-2 with TRBJ2-7, with D perhaps TRBD1 (6 bases). V was pared by 5 bases and J by 1 base, with 15 bases between. CDR1 SGHAT and CDR2 FQNNGV come from the germline V gene. The CDR3 length is 15 residues. Filled out from reference TRBV11-2 and TRBJ2-7, the complete variable domain reads EAGVAQSPRYKIIEKRQSVAFWCNPISGHATLYWYQQILGQGPKLLIQFQNNGVVDDSQLPKDRFSAERLKGVDSTLKIQPAKLEDSAVYLCASSRVRDRSYEQYFGPGTRLTVT.

Turning to this clonotype: A junction end diverges from the germline sequence, so it may reflect a read error. The CDR3 protein is CASSLGLGQEGYGYTF. Written as DNA, the CDR3 is TGTGCCAGCAGCTTAGGATTGGGCCAAGAGGGCTATGGTTACACCTTC. The genes are TRBV7-2 and TRBJ1-2; D remains ambiguous. This CDR3 has 16 amino acids. CDR1 and CDR2 (germline): SGHTA, FQGNSA.

The gene calls are TRBV9 and TRBJ1-2; D possibly corresponds to TRBD1 (5 bases). Germline CDR1 is SGDLS and CDR2 is YYNGEE. V was clipped by 0 bases and J by 4 bases, with 10 bases between them. The length of the CDR3 is 14 residues. Written as DNA, the CDR3 is TGTGCCAGCAGCGTAGACGGGGGTCTCTATGGCTACACCTTC. Encoded protein: CASSVDGGLYGYTF.

The chain employs TRBV2 and TRBJ1-2; D gene unclear. The CDR3 runs to 15 residues. Germline values: CDR1 SNHLY, CDR2 FYNNEI. The V and J ends lost 3 bases and 6 bases respectively, with 17 bases between them. This CDR3 is CASSEGDSIWDGYTF. The DNA for the CDR3 is TGTGCCAGCAGTGAGGGTGACTCGATCTGGGATGGCTACACCTTC.

This sequence joins TRBV7-9 and TRBJ2-1; D perhaps matches TRBD1 (5 bases). The CDR3 is 15 residues long. Trimming removed 3 bases at V and 9 bases at J, with 18 bases between. Germline V gene sequence: CDR1 SEHNR, CDR2 FQNEAQ (reference sequence). The CDR3 coding sequence is TGTGCCAGCAGCTTTGGACACAGCTTGGGCATTGAGCAGTTCTTC. It yields the protein CASSFGHSLGIEQFF.

In its sample, this clonotype was seen a few times. The chain employs TRBV6-5 and TRBJ1-1; D uncertain. Looked up from germline, CDR1 is MNHEY and CDR2 is SVGAGI. V was trimmed by 4 bases and J by 0 bases, leaving 12 bases between them. CDR3 length equals 15 residues. The CDR3 DNA reads as TGTGCCAGCAGTTCAGGAGGTTCTTTGAACACTGAAGCTTTCTTT. This sequence encodes CASSSGGSLNTEAFF.

The genes are TRBV20-1 and TRBJ2-1, with D uncertain. Between the trimmed V and J ends, which lost 6 bases and 3 bases, there was a span of 9 bases. Germline V gives CDR1 DFQATT, CDR2 SNEGSKA (reference sequence). The CDR3 runs 12 residues. Written as DNA, the CDR3 is TGCAGTGCACCGTCTATCTACAATGAGCAGTTCTTC. Amino acid sequence: CSAPSIYNEQFF.

The chain joins TRBV2 to TRBJ2-1; D gene unclear. The CDR3 loop spans 13 amino acids. The germline gives CDR1 SNHLY, CDR2 FYNNEI. Trimming stripped 5 bases from V and 5 bases from J, with 10 bases between. This CDR3 is CASSKDADNEQFF. The CDR3 DNA reads as TGTGCCAGCAGTAAGGACGCTGACAATGAGCAGTTCTTC.

This chain uses TRBV15 with TRBJ2-1; D is perhaps TRBD1 or TRBD2 (6 bases each). The V and J ends lost 0 bases and 10 bases respectively, with 19 bases between them. CDR3 length: 16 residues. Germline V gives CDR1 LNHNV, CDR2 YYDKDF (reference sequence). The CDR3: CATSRDPGASGNEQFF. CDR3 bases: TGTGCCACCAGCAGAGATCCGGGGGCGTCCGGGAACGAGCAGTTCTTC.

This chain connects TRBV20-1 to TRBJ2-1; 14 bases fit TRBD2. The junction had 9 bases not matched to a gene; V was cut back by 6 bases and J by 5 bases. From germline, CDR1 is DFQATT and CDR2 SNEGSKA (reference sequence). The CDR3 loop spans 16 amino acids. The CDR3 here is CSASGTSGSSNNEQFF. In DNA, the CDR3 is TGCAGTGCATCCGGGACTAGCGGGAGTAGCAACAATGAGCAGTTCTTC.

The rearrangement uses TRBV10-2 and TRBJ1-2; no definite D call. The CDR3 is 13 residues long. The V and J ends lost 1 base and 5 bases respectively, with 8 bases between them. Germline values: CDR1 WSHSY, CDR2 SAAADI. The CDR3 here is CASSEFLGYGYTF. The CDR3, as DNA: TGCGCCAGCAGTGAGTTCTTAGGGTATGGCTACACCTTC.